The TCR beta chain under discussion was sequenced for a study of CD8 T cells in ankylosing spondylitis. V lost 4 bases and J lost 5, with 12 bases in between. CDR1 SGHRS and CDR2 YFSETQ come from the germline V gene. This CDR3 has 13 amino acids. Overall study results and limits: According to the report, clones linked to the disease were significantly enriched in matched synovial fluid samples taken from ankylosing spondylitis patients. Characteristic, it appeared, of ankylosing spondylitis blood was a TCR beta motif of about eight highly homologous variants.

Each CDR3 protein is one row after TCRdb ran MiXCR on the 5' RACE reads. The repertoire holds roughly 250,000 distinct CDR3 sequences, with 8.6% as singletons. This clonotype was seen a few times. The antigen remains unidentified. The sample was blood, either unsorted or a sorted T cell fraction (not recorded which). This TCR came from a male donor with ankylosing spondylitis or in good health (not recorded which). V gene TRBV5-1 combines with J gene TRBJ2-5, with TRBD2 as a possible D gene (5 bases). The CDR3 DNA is TGCGCCAGCAGCGTAGGTTCGGGGGAGACCCAGTACTTC. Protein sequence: CASSVGSGETQYF.